This passage covers 10 T cell receptor beta chains from one sample sequenced in a study of circulating and synovial CD4+ cells in juvenile arthritis. TCRdb's table, derived via immunoSEQ multiplex PCR, lists solely in-frame clones and lacks some. The table lists over 15,000 clones, under 95% of them singletons. Material: CD4+ T cells from blood. All receptors derive from a human donor with juvenile idiopathic arthritis.

The chain has TRBV6-5 and TRBJ1-1, with TRBD1 as a possible D gene (5 bases). The V end was cut by 0 bases, the J end by 5 bases, with 13 bases between. The CDR3 is made up of 15 amino acids. Germline V gene lookup returns CDR1 MNHEY and CDR2 SVGAGI. The CDR3 here is CASSYSFAGRTEAFF. For the CDR3, the DNA is TGTGCCAGCAGTTACTCGTTTGCAGGGAGGACTGAAGCTTTCTTT.

The chain combines TRBV19 with TRBJ1-3; D perhaps matches TRBD1 (5 bases). Deletions cut 11 bases from V and 5 bases from J, with 10 bases between. The CDR3 contains 11 residues. Germline V lookup: CDR1 LNHDA, CDR2 SQIVND (reference sequence). CDR3 bases: TGTGCCTCGGGGGATCGAAACACCATATATTTT. Translation gives CASGDRNTIYF. Combining the CDR3 with reference TRBV19 and TRBJ1-3 gives the whole variable domain DGGITQSPKYLFRKEGQNVTLSCEQNLNHDAMYWYRQDPGQGLRLIYYSQIVNDFQKGDIAEGYSVSREKKESFPLTVTSAQKNPTAFYLCASGDRNTIYFGEGSWLTVV.

J is TRBJ2-6 and V is TRBV5-1; no clear D gene. The CDR3 has 14 residues. Trimming took off 5 bases at V and 4 bases at J, with 10 bases between the two ends. Per the germline V gene, CDR1 is SGHRS and CDR2 is YFSETQ. The CDR3 here is CASSAAAGANVLTF. The DNA for the CDR3 is TGCGCCAGCAGTGCGGCAGCGGGGGCCAACGTCCTGACTTTC.

As concerns this clone: This sample also contains other DNA sequences that code for the same CDR3. The V call is TRBV19, the J call TRBJ2-1, with 11 bases that match TRBD2. From germline, CDR1 is LNHDA and CDR2 SQIVND (reference sequence). This CDR3 has 13 residues. V trimming: 5 bases; J trimming: 10 bases; junction bases outside the gene matches: 4. CDR3: CASSAGLAEEQFF. The CDR3 DNA follows: TGTGCCAGTAGTGCGGGACTAGCGGAAGAGCAGTTCTTC.

V gene TRBV19 combines with J gene TRBJ1-2; 7 positions match TRBD1. Per the germline V gene, CDR1 is LNHDA and CDR2 is SQIVND (reference sequence). The CDR3 is 14 amino acids. V lost 3 bases to trimming and J lost 4 bases; unmatched junction nucleotides: 5. The CDR3 DNA sequence: TGTGCCAGTAGTATGTACAGGGGCGTCTATGGCTACACCTTC. Its protein is CASSMYRGVYGYTF. The variable domain in full, completed from reference TRBV19 and TRBJ1-2, reads DGGITQSPKYLFRKEGQNVTLSCEQNLNHDAMYWYRQDPGQGLRLIYYSQIVNDFQKGDIAEGYSVSREKKESFPLTVTSAQKNPTAFYLCASSMYRGVYGYTFGSGTRLTVV.

This chain links TRBV29-1 with TRBJ1-1; 10 bases agree with TRBD1. The V gene's germline CDR1 is SQVTM and CDR2 ANQGSEA. Losses at the gene ends were 7 bases for V and 1 base for J; bases not matched to a gene: 3. This CDR3 spans 13 amino acids. The CDR3 DNA sequence: TGCAGCGGTGGACAGGGGGGGAACACTGAAGCTTTCTTT. Amino acids: CSGGQGGNTEAFF.

J is TRBJ2-1 and V is TRBV18, with 8 bases fitting TRBD1. V gave up 1 base and J gave up 0 bases; unmatched junction bases: 14. This CDR3 has 20 residues. Germline V gene data show CDR1 as KGHSH and CDR2 as LQKENI. As DNA, the CDR3 is TGTGCCAGCTCACCACGCCGGGACAGGCTAGCGAACAGCTCCTACAATGAGCAGTTCTTC. It yields the protein CASSPRRDRLANSSYNEQFF.

The chain is built from TRBV5-8 and TRBJ2-7; 10 bases map to TRBD2. V trimming: 0 bases; J trimming: 2 bases; junction bases outside the gene matches: 2. This CDR3 comprises 15 residues. Germline CDR1 reads SGHTS; CDR2 reads YDEGEE. The DNA of the CDR3 is TGTGCCAGCAGCTTGGAACTAGCGGGGCCCTACGAGCAGTACTTC. Translating gives CASSLELAGPYEQYF.

The chain joins TRBV25-1 to TRBJ2-5; D is possibly TRBD2 (5 bases). V shed 1 base and J shed 6 bases, with 18 bases lying between them. Germline V gene data show CDR1 as MGHDK and CDR2 as SYGVNS. CDR3 length: 16 amino acids. CDR3 in amino acids: CASSEFWSAGSQTQYF. The DNA for the CDR3 is TGTGCCAGCAGTGAATTCTGGTCGGCGGGTTCCCAGACCCAGTACTTC.

This rearrangement joins TRBV18 to TRBJ1-2; weak D call: TRBD1 (6 bases). This CDR3 is built from 14 residues. V lost 3 bases and J lost 2, with 10 bases in between. In germline, CDR1 is KGHSH, CDR2 LQKENI. CDR3 DNA sequence: TGTGCCAGCTCACCCCAGGGGCAAAACTATGGCTACACCTTC. It is translated as CASSPQGQNYGYTF.